This T cell receptor beta chain was observed in a study of beta chain features in type 1 diabetes. Study-wide results and limits: Possible PCR preference for shorter templates applied equally to patients and controls. A definitive answer on HLA type influencing TCRB rearrangement was not reached here. It was among patients, rather than healthy donors, that naive, central memory and Treg TCRB repertoires appeared more similar.

The investigators reverse transcribed all of the isolated RNA, so they sequenced expressed TCRB transcripts. The repertoire was sequenced with immunoSEQ multiplex PCR; TCRdb's copy has only in-frame clones and lacks some. The data contain under 300,000 clones, 27% of them singletons. This clone has only a few counts. Its antigen is undetermined. There are 15 residues in the CDR3. Germline-derived CDR1 and CDR2 are SQVTM and ANQGSEA. Trimming removed 0 bases from V and 4 bases from J; junction bases left unmatched: 4. The sequenced sample was central memory CD4+ T cells from blood. The V gene is TRBV29-1, the J gene TRBJ2-5; TRBD2 agrees at 11 bases. The TCR sequence derives from a man aged 25 to 40 in good health. The CDR3, as DNA: TGCAGCGTTGAAGACCCTAGCGGGAGGAGAGAGACCCAGTACTTC. It encodes CSVEDPSGRRETQYF.